These 16 T cell receptor beta chains were sequenced from one sample in a study of cytomegalovirus exposure and HLA in healthy donors. This PCR relied on a set of 60 Vbeta primers and 13 Jbeta primers. Method: immunoSEQ multiplex PCR; TCRdb's copy keeps in-frame clones and lacks some. The table includes some 220,000 clones, about 85% detected once. The specimen was PBMCs. These receptors were collected from a girl under 10 years old in good health and CMV-seronegative.

The chain joins TRBV4-1 to TRBJ2-5, with 8 bases aligning to TRBD1. The DNA matches TRBJ2-7 better at its end, which makes the J call doubtful. Germline loops: CDR1 MGHRA, CDR2 YSYEKL. This CDR3 spans 14 amino acids. Here the CDR3 DNA reads TGCGCCAGCAGCCTAGACAGGGGCTCCTACGAGCAGTACTTC. Translation gives CASSLDRGSYEQYF.

The chain has TRBV10-3 and TRBJ2-2, with TRBD1 matching 7 bases. V shed 0 bases and J 7 bases; nucleotides not matched to a gene: 17. Germline V CDR1 and CDR2: ENHRY, SYGVKD. This CDR3 region has 19 residues. CDR3 coding DNA: TGTGCCATCAGTGAGTCGGCAGGGGGAAGGCCGTGGGCAGGCGGGGAGCTGTTTTTT. Translating it yields CAISESAGGRPWAGGELFF.

The chain couples TRBV10-1 to TRBJ2-2; TRBD2 aligns across 8 bases. V gave up 2 bases and J gave up 0 bases; unmatched junction bases: 5. CDR1 and CDR2 from the germline V gene are WNHNN and SYGVQD (reference sequence). This CDR3 contains 17 residues. CDR3 coding DNA: TGCGCCAGCAGTGAGAGGCGGGGGGCCCCGAACACCGGGGAGCTGTTTTTT. This codes for CASSERRGAPNTGELFF.

The chain employs TRBV13 and TRBJ2-7; 13 bases align to TRBD2. Per the germline V gene, CDR1 is PRHDT and CDR2 is FYEKMQ (reference sequence). The CDR3 length is 15 residues. V trimming: 5 bases; J trimming: 2 bases; junction bases outside the gene matches: 3. Here the CDR3 reads CASSRTSGGTYEQYF. The CDR3 DNA reads as TGTGCCAGCAGCCGGACTAGCGGGGGTACCTACGAGCAGTACTTC.

The J gene is TRBJ1-2, the V gene TRBV30; 8 nucleotides line up with TRBD1. The CDR3 covers 14 residues. CDR1 and CDR2 (germline): GTSNPN, SVGIG (reference sequence). With 8 bases clipped from V and 2 bases from J, the junction kept 10 bases outside the gene matches. The CDR3 region is CALSWDRLNYGYTF. CDR3 DNA sequence: TGTGCCCTGTCCTGGGACAGGTTAAACTATGGCTACACCTTC. The full variable domain, completed using reference TRBV30 and TRBJ1-2, is SQTIHQWPATLVQPVGSPLSLECTVEGTSNPNLYWYRQAAGRGLQLLFYSVGIGQISSEVPQNLSASRPQDRQFILSSKKLLLSDSGFYLCALSWDRLNYGYTFGSGTRLTVV.

The chain joins TRBV29-1 to TRBJ2-3; 10 bases are shared with TRBD2. Germline trimming cut 1 base from V and 1 base from J; bases unmatched to any gene: 11. The germline gives CDR1 SQVTM, CDR2 ANQGSEA. This CDR3 comprises 18 residues. The CDR3 protein is CSVEGGLAGVWGTDTQYF. The CDR3 coding sequence is TGCAGCGTTGAAGGGGGGCTAGCGGGAGTGTGGGGCACAGATACGCAGTATTTT.

The chain joins TRBV6-4 to TRBJ1-2; 7 bases agree with TRBD1. With V trimmed by 6 bases and J by 5 bases, 9 bases remained unmatched. Looked up from germline, CDR1 is MRHNA and CDR2 is SNTAGT. This CDR3 region has 14 residues. The CDR3 loop is CASSPGTETYGYTF. The CDR3 DNA follows: TGTGCCAGCAGCCCCGGGACAGAAACATATGGCTACACCTTC.

The chain is built from TRBV5-8 and TRBJ1-1; the D gene is possibly TRBD1 (6 bases). The CDR3 loop spans 14 amino acids. Germline loops: CDR1 SGHTS, CDR2 YDEGEE. Trimming took off 4 bases at V and 9 bases at J, with 19 bases between the two ends. The CDR3 sequence is CASSLPPWGGQAFF. The CDR3 nucleotides read TGTGCCAGCAGCCTTCCGCCGTGGGGGGGCCAAGCTTTCTTT. The entire variable domain, with the rest obtained from reference TRBV5-8 and TRBJ1-1, is as follows: EAGVTQSPTHLIKTRGQQATLRCSPISGHTSVYWYQQALGLGLQFLLWYDEGEERNRGNFPPRFSGRQFPNYSSELNVNALELEDSALYLCASSLPPWGGQAFFGQGTRLTVV.

The V gene is TRBV18, the J gene TRBJ2-7, with 7 positions matching TRBD1. Germline V gives CDR1 KGHSH, CDR2 LQKENI. The CDR3 length is 14 residues. The ends lost 8 bases at V and 1 base at J; junction bases unmatched: 8. The DNA of the CDR3 is TGTGCCAGCACGAGGTCGACAGGGTCCTACGAGCAGTACTTC. Its protein product is CASTRSTGSYEQYF.

V and J are TRBV4-1 and TRBJ2-7; 14 bases line up with TRBD2. Looked up from germline, CDR1 is MGHRA and CDR2 is YSYEKL. J was trimmed by 0 bases and V by 4 bases; bases with no gene match: 2. The CDR3 is 16 residues long. CDR3 bases: TGCGCCAGCAGCCCGGGACTAGCGGGGGTCTCCTACGAGCAGTACTTC. Residues: CASSPGLAGVSYEQYF.

This clone has a single count. The chain employs TRBV6-1 and TRBJ2-2; D is possibly TRBD1 (5 bases). CDR3 length: 15 amino acids. Germline values: CDR1 MNHNS, CDR2 SASEGT. V was trimmed by 2 bases and J by 8 bases, leaving 15 bases between them. The CDR3 loop is CASSEFARVTGELFF. CDR3 nucleotides: TGTGCCAGCAGTGAATTTGCCAGGGTGACGGGGGAGCTGTTTTTT.

The genes are TRBV5-4 and TRBJ1-2, with D possibly matching TRBD1 (5 bases). This CDR3 spans 15 amino acids. V lost 4 bases and J lost 6, with 19 bases in between. The germline gives CDR1 SGHNT, CDR2 YYREEE (reference sequence). This CDR3 is CASSPWRGRRNGYTF. CDR3 DNA sequence: TGTGCCAGCAGCCCTTGGCGGGGCAGGAGAAATGGCTACACCTTC.

V usage is TRBV29-1 and J usage is TRBJ2-1; 14 nucleotides match TRBD2. Per germline, CDR1 SQVTM and CDR2 ANQGSEA. There are 17 residues in the CDR3. V lost 3 bases to trimming and J lost 7 bases; unmatched junction nucleotides: 11. The CDR3 nucleotides are TGCAGCGTTGAGGGGGGACTAGCGGGAGCGGATTGGAATGAGCAGTTCTTC. Its translation is CSVEGGLAGADWNEQFF.

This rearrangement joins TRBV19 to TRBJ2-4, with 7 bases identical to TRBD2. The length of the CDR3 is 15 residues. Germline values: CDR1 LNHDA, CDR2 SQIVND (reference sequence). With 7 bases clipped from V and 0 bases from J, the junction kept 6 bases outside the gene matches. The CDR3 nucleotides read TGTGCCAGTACCGGGACTACCGTAGCCAAAAACATTCAGTACTTC. As protein: CASTGTTVAKNIQYF.

Only a few counts were recorded for this clone. The chain has TRBV7-6 and TRBJ2-7; 7 nucleotides match TRBD1. The ends lost 2 bases at V and 3 bases at J; junction bases unmatched: 7. Per germline, CDR1 SGHVS and CDR2 FNYEAQ. The CDR3 is 15 amino acids. CDR3 in amino acids: CASSLTGTAVYEQYF. The CDR3 region has the DNA TGTGCCAGCAGCTTAACAGGGACAGCCGTCTACGAGCAGTACTTC.

The chain employs TRBV28 and TRBJ2-1, with 13 bases fitting TRBD2. CDR1 is MDHEN and CDR2 is SYDVKM in the germline V gene. Unmatched junction bases numbered 4, after V lost 5 bases and J lost 0 bases. This CDR3 is built from 17 residues. The CDR3: CASSTSGRGSSYNEQFF. The CDR3 DNA sequence: TGTGCCAGCAGTACTAGCGGGAGGGGGAGCTCCTACAATGAGCAGTTCTTC.